Sequencing of this T cell receptor (beta chain) was carried out in a study of T cells in Graves' hyperthyroidism and ophthalmopathy. This clonotype was detected ten times or more. V lost 7 bases and J 8 bases, leaving 5 bases between the germline ends. Germline CDR1 reads SNHLY; CDR2 reads FYNNEI. This CDR3 is built from 9 residues. RNA transcripts served as the template for amplifying TCR beta CDR3 regions. Initially, a first-round RT-PCR of the TCR CDR3 employed the HTBI primer set. TCRdb passed the multiplex PCR reads through MiXCR, listing each CDR3 protein once. The sample carries some 760,000 distinct CDR3 sequences, 13% to 15% recorded once. Reasons for excluding patients were uncontrolled infection, other autoimmune disease, pregnancy or lactation.

V gene TRBV2 combines with J gene TRBJ1-2; D uncertain. This clonotype was sampled from a woman aged 18-29 years with Graves' hyperthyroidism. The sequencing input was blood. CDR3 amino acids: CASNAGYTF. The CDR3 coding sequence is TGTGCCAGCAACGCGGGCTACACCTTC. Drawing the rest from reference TRBV2 and TRBJ1-2, the complete variable domain is EPEVTQTPSHQVTQMGQEVILRCVPISNHLYFYWYRQILGQKVEFLVSFYNNEISEKSEIFDDQFSVERPDGSNFTLKIRSTKLEDSAMYFCASNAGYTFGSGTRLTVV.